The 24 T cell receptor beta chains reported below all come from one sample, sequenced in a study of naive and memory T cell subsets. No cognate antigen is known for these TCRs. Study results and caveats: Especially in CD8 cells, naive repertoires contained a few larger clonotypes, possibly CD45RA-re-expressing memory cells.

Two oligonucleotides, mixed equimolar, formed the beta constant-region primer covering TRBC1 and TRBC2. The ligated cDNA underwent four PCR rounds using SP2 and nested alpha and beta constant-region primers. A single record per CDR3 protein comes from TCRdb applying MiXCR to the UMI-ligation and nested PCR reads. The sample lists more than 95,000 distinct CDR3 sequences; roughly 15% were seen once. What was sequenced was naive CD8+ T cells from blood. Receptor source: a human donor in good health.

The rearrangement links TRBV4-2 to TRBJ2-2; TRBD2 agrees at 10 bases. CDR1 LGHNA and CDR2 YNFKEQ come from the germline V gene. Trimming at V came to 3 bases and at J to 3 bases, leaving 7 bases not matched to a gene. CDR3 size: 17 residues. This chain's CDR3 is CASSHPGLASDTGELFF. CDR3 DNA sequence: TGTGCCAGCAGCCACCCGGGACTAGCGTCGGACACCGGGGAGCTGTTTTTT.

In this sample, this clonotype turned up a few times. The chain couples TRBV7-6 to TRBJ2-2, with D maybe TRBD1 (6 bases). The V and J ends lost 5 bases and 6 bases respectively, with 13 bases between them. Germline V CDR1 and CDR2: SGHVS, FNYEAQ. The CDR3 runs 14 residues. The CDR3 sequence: CASSESQGPGELFF. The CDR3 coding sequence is TGTGCCAGCAGCGAGTCACAGGGTCCCGGGGAGCTGTTTTTT.

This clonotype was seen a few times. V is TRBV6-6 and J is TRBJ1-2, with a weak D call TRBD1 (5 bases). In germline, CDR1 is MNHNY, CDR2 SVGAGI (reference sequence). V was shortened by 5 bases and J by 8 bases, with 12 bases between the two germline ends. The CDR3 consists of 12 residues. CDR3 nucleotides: TGTGCCAGCAGTGGGGCAGGAAACGGCTACACCTTC. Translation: CASSGAGNGYTF.

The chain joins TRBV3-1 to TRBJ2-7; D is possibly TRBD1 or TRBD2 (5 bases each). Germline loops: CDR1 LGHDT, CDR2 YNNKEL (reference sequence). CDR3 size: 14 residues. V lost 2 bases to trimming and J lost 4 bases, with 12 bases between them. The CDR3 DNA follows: TGTGCCAGCAGCCAATCACCTGGGACGTACGAGCAGTACTTC. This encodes CASSQSPGTYEQYF.

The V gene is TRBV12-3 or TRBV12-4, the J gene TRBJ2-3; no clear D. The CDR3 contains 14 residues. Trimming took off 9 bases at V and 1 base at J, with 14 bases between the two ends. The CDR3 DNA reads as TGTGCCAGTCGATGGGTGGCGGGCACAGATACGCAGTATTTT. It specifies CASRWVAGTDTQYF.

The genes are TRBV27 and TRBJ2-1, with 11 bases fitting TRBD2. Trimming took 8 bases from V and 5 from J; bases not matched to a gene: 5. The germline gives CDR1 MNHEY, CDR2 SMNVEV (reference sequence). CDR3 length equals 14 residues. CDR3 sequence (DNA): TGTGCCAGCCAAATAGCGGGGGGGAACAATGAGCAGTTCTTC. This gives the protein CASQIAGGNNEQFF.

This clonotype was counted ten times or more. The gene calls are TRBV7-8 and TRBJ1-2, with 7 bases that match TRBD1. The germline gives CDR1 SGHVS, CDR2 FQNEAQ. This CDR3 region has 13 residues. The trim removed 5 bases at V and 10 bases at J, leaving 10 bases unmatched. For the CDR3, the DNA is TGTGCCAGCAGCCCAGGGGGGGGGAATGACTACACCTTC. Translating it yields CASSPGGGNDYTF. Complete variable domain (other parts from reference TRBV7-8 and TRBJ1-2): GAGVSQSPRYKVAKRGQDVALRCDPISGHVSLFWYQQALGQGPEFLTYFQNEAQLDKSGLPSDRFFAERPEGSVSTLKIQRTQQEDSAVYLCASSPGGGNDYTFGSGTRLTVV.

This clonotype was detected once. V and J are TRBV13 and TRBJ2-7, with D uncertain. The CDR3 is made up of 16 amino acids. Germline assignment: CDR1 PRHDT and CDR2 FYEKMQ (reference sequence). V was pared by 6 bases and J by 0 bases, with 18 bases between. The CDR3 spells CASSPRSSAYSYEQYF. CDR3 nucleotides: TGTGCCAGCAGTCCAAGATCCAGCGCTTACTCCTACGAGCAGTACTTC.

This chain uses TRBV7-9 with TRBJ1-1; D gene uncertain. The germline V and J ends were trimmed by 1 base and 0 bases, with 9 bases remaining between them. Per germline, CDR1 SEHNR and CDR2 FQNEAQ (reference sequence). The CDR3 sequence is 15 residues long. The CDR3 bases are TGTGCCAGCAGCTTAGGGGCAGGACTGAACACTGAAGCTTTCTTT. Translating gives CASSLGAGLNTEAFF.

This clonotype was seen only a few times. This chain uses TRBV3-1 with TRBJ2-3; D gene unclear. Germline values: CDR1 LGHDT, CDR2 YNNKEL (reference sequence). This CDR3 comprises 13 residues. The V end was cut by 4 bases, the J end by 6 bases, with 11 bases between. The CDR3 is CASSPGGSDTQYF. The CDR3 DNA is TGTGCCAGCAGCCCTGGTGGCAGCGATACGCAGTATTTT.

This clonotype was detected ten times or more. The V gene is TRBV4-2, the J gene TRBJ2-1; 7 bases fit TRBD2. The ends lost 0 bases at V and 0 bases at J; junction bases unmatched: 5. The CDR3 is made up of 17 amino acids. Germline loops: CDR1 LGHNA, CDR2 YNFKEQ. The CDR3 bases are TGTGCCAGCAGCCAAGATCTCGGGGGGATCTCCTACAATGAGCAGTTCTTC. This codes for CASSQDLGGISYNEQFF.

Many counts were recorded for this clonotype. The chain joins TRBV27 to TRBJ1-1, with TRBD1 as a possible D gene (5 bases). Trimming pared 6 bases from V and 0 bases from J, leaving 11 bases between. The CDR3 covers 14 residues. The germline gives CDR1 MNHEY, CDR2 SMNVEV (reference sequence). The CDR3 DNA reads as TGTGCCAGCAGAGGTAGGGGACTGAACACTGAAGCTTTCTTT. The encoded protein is CASRGRGLNTEAFF.

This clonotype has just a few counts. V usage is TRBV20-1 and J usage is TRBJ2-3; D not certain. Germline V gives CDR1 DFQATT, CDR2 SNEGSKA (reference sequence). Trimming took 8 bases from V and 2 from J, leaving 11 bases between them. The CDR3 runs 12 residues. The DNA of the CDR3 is TGCAGTTCAGACCGTCACACAGATACGCAGTATTTT. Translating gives CSSDRHTDTQYF.

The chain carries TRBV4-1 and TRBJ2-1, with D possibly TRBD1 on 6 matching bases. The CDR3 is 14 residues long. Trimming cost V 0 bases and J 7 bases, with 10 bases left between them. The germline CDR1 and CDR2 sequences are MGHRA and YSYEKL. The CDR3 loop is CASSQDHTGNEQFF. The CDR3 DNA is TGCGCCAGCAGCCAAGACCACACAGGGAATGAGCAGTTCTTC.

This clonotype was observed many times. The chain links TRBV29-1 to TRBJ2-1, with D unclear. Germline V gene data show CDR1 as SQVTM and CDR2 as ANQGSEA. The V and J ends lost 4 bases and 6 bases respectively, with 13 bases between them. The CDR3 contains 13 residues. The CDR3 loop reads CSVALGWGNEQFF. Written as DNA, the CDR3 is TGCAGCGTTGCTTTGGGTTGGGGCAATGAGCAGTTCTTC.

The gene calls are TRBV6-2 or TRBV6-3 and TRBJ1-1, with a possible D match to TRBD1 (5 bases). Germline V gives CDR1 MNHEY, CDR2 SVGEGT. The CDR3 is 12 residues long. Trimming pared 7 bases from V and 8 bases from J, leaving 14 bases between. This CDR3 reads CASTLGGGEAFF. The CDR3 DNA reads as TGTGCCAGCACCTTAGGCGGGGGGGAAGCTTTCTTT.

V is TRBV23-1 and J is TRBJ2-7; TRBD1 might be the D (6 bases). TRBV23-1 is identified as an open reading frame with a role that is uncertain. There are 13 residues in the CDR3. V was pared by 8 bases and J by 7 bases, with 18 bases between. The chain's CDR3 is CASPRDTSKEQYF. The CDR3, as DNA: TGCGCCAGCCCACGGGACACTTCTAAGGAGCAGTACTTC.

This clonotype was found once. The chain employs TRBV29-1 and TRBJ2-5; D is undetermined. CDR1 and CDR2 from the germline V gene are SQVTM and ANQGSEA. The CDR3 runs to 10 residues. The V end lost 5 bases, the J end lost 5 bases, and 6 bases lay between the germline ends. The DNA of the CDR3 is TGCAGCGTTCCCGGGGAGACCCAGTACTTC. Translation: CSVPGETQYF.

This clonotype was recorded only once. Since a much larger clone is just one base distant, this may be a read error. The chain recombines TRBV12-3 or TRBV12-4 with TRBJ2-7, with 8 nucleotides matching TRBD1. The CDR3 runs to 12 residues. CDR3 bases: TGTGCCAGCAGCCGGACAGGGATCGAGCGGTACTTC. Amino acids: CASSRTGIERYF.

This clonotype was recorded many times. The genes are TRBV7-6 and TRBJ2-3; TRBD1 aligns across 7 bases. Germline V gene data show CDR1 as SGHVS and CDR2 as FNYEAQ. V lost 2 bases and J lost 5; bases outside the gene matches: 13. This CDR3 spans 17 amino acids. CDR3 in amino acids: CASSLIAFGTEGDTQYF. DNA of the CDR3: TGTGCCAGCAGCTTAATCGCTTTCGGGACAGAAGGAGATACGCAGTATTTT.

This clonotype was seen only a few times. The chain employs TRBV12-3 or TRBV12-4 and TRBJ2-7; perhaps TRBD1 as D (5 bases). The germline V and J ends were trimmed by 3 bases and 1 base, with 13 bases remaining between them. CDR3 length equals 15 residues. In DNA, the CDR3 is TGTGCCAGCAGTTTGCGAGACAGTGGATCCTACGAGCAGTACTTC. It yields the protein CASSLRDSGSYEQYF.

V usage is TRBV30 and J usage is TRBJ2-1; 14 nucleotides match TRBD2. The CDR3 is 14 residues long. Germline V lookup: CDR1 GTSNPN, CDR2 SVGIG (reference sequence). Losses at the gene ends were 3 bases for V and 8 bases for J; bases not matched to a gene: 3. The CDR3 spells CAWSGTSGSDEQFF. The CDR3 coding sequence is TGTGCCTGGAGCGGGACTAGCGGGAGTGATGAGCAGTTCTTC.

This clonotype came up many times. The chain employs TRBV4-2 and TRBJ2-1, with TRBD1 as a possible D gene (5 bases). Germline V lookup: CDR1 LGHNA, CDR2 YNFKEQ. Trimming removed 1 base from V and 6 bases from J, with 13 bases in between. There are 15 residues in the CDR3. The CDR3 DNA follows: TGTGCCAGCAGCCAAGGTCAGGGAATGGGCAATGAGCAGTTCTTC. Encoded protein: CASSQGQGMGNEQFF.

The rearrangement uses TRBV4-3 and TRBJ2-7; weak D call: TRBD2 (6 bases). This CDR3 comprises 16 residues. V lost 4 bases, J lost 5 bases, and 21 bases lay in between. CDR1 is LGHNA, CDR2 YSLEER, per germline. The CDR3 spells CASSLRGVAGSDEQYF. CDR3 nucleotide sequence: TGCGCCAGCAGCCTCCGAGGAGTCGCGGGGAGCGACGAGCAGTACTTC.